The 20 T cell receptor beta chains reported below all come from one sample, sequenced in a study of OX40 agonist ivuxolimab in advanced cancers. The method was immunoSEQ multiplex PCR; TCRdb's version includes in-frame clones alone and lacks a portion of them. Here the sample spans about 48,000 clones, around 84% being singletons. The sequences come from CD4+ or CD8+ T cells sorted from blood, collected in a trial of the OX40 agonist ivuxolimab. The source of these receptors is an adult with an advanced solid tumor such as melanoma, head and neck, liver or kidney cancer.

V usage is TRBV11-2 and J usage is TRBJ2-5, with D maybe TRBD1 (6 bases). V gave up 5 bases and J gave up 1 base, with 17 bases separating them. Germline loops: CDR1 SGHAT, CDR2 FQNNGV. The CDR3 is 16 residues long. DNA of the CDR3: TGTGCCAGCAGCGGCAAAGGACAGCTCGTCCAAGAGACCCAGTACTTC. It encodes CASSGKGQLVQETQYF.

The chain recombines TRBV27 with TRBJ1-4, with no clear D. Trimming took off 4 bases at V and 0 bases at J, with 12 bases between the two ends. CDR3 size: 16 residues. Germline CDR1 is MNHEY and CDR2 is SMNVEV (reference sequence). CDR3 sequence reads: CASSSRTETTNEKLFF. CDR3 sequence (DNA): TGTGCCAGCAGTTCACGAACAGAGACAACTAATGAAAAACTGTTTTTT.

The chain recombines TRBV6-6 with TRBJ2-2, with 7 nucleotides matching TRBD1. Germline V lookup: CDR1 MNHNY, CDR2 SVGAGI (reference sequence). With V trimmed by 7 bases and J by 4 bases, 0 bases remained unmatched. The CDR3 covers 12 residues. This CDR3 reads CASKGATGELFF. CDR3 sequence (DNA): TGTGCCAGCAAGGGGGCCACCGGGGAGCTGTTTTTT.

The chain couples TRBV4-1 to TRBJ1-1; TRBD1 matches 11 bases. The CDR3 loop spans 19 amino acids. Germline V gene lookup returns CDR1 MGHRA and CDR2 YSYEKL. Trimming removed 4 bases from V and 2 bases from J; junction bases left unmatched: 15. The CDR3 DNA follows: TGCGCCAGCAGCCTGGGACAGGGGGGGGTGGCCGGGTCTAACACTGAAGCTTTCTTT. Protein product: CASSLGQGGVAGSNTEAFF.

The genes are TRBV5-6 and TRBJ2-1; D is uncertain. The ends were cut back, 1 base at V and 2 bases at J, with 4 bases in the middle. The CDR3 is 13 residues long. Germline-derived CDR1 and CDR2 are SGHDT and YYEEEE. CDR3 protein: CASSLRPYNEQFF. In DNA, the CDR3 is TGTGCCAGCAGCTTGAGGCCCTACAATGAGCAGTTCTTC. The whole variable domain, remainder taken from reference TRBV5-6 and TRBJ2-1, is DAGVTQSPTHLIKTRGQQVTLRCSPKSGHDTVSWYQQALGQGPQFIFQYYEEEERQRGNFPDRFSGHQFPNYSSELNVNALLLGDSALYLCASSLRPYNEQFFGPGTRLTVL.

CDR3 DNA sequence: TGTGCCAGTAGTATAGATGGGGGACCTAATTCACCCCTCCACTTT. This codes for CASSIDGGPNSPLHF. The chain recombines TRBV19 with TRBJ1-6, with D possibly being TRBD1 (5 bases). The CDR3 contains 15 residues. Germline V gene sequence: CDR1 LNHDA, CDR2 SQIVND (reference sequence). Trimming left V 0 bases short and J 6 bases short, with 9 bases between.

The chain joins TRBV13 to TRBJ1-3, with 9 bases matching TRBD1. Unmatched junction bases numbered 11, after V lost 8 bases and J lost 3 bases. Germline V gene data show CDR1 as PRHDT and CDR2 as FYEKMQ (reference sequence). This CDR3 comprises 16 residues. CDR3 protein: CASSGTGRRDGNTIYF. In nucleotides, the CDR3 is TGTGCCAGCTCCGGGACAGGGCGAAGAGATGGAAACACCATATATTTT.

The chain joins TRBV28 to TRBJ2-7; D ambiguous. Germline assignment: CDR1 MDHEN and CDR2 SYDVKM. The CDR3 runs to 14 residues. Trimming took off 7 bases at V and 0 bases at J, with 13 bases between the two ends. CDR3 residues: CASKLDGLSYEQYF. The CDR3 DNA follows: TGTGCCAGCAAATTGGACGGCCTCTCCTACGAGCAGTACTTC. Filled out from reference TRBV28 and TRBJ2-7, the complete variable domain reads DVKVTQSSRYLVKRTGEKVFLECVQDMDHENMFWYRQDPGLGLRLIYFSYDVKMKEKGDIPEGYSVSREKKERFSLILESASTNQTSMYLCASKLDGLSYEQYFGPGTRLTVT.

This chain uses TRBV7-9 with TRBJ2-6; D tentatively reads TRBD1 or TRBD2 (5 bases each). The CDR3 is 16 residues long. Germline assignment: CDR1 SEHNR and CDR2 FQNEAQ (reference sequence). V lost 5 bases to trimming and J lost 2 bases, with 13 bases between them. CDR3 nucleotide sequence: TGTGCCAGCAGCCTTCAGGGAGTCCCTGGGGCCAACGTCCTGACTTTC. This gives the protein CASSLQGVPGANVLTF.

This clone has only a few counts. The chain couples TRBV6-6 to TRBJ1-4, with D possibly TRBD1 on 5 matching bases. This CDR3 comprises 14 residues. The germline V gene encodes CDR1 MNHNY and CDR2 SVGAGI (reference sequence). V was pared by 9 bases and J by 0 bases, with 11 bases between. CDR3: CASLGGSTNEKLFF. CDR3 sequence (DNA): TGTGCCAGTCTCGGGGGTTCAACTAATGAAAAACTGTTTTTT.

J is TRBJ1-1 and V is TRBV6-4, with D tentatively TRBD1 (5 bases). Trimming cost V 0 bases and J 6 bases, with 8 bases left between them. This CDR3 is 13 amino acids long. From germline, CDR1 is MRHNA and CDR2 SNTAGT. The CDR3 bases are TGTGCCAGCAGTGACTCGCAGGGCTCTGAAGCTTTCTTT. Translation: CASSDSQGSEAFF.

CDR3 amino acids: CASSVRPGLERRYNEQFF. The CDR3 coding sequence is TGCGCCAGCAGTGTTCGTCCGGGACTTGAGAGGAGATACAATGAGCAGTTCTTC. The V call is TRBV10-1, the J call TRBJ2-1; D perhaps matches TRBD2 (6 bases). CDR1 and CDR2 (germline): WNHNN, SYGVQD (reference sequence). The ends were cut back, 4 bases at V and 4 bases at J, with 23 bases in the middle. This CDR3 comprises 18 residues.

This clone has only a few counts. The chain joins TRBV7-8 to TRBJ1-3; D unresolved. Deletions cut 1 base from V and 4 bases from J, with 2 bases between. Germline V gene data show CDR1 as SGHVS and CDR2 as FQNEAQ. The CDR3 is 12 amino acids. CDR3 DNA sequence: TGTGCCAGCAGCTTAGTGGGAAACACCATATATTTT. Translated: CASSLVGNTIYF.

The chain has TRBV25-1 and TRBJ1-5; no clear D. V lost 2 bases, J lost 0 bases, and 8 bases lay in between. The germline gives CDR1 MGHDK, CDR2 SYGVNS. The CDR3 has 15 residues. This CDR3 is CASSETPYSNQPQHF. CDR3 nucleotides: TGTGCCAGCAGTGAAACCCCGTATAGCAATCAGCCCCAGCATTTT.

This chain links TRBV7-6 with TRBJ2-3; the D is unclear. The CDR3 is 14 amino acids. The germline V and J ends were trimmed by 1 base and 0 bases, with 5 bases remaining between them. CDR1 SGHVS and CDR2 FNYEAQ come from the germline V gene. The DNA for the CDR3 is TGTGCCAGCAGCTTAGGTCCTAGCACAGATACGCAGTATTTT. Translation gives CASSLGPSTDTQYF. Drawing the rest from reference TRBV7-6 and TRBJ2-3, the complete variable domain is GAGVSQSPRYKVTKRGQDVALRCDPISGHVSLYWYRQALGQGPEFLTYFNYEAQQDKSGLPNDRFSAERPEGSISTLTIQRTEQRDSAMYRCASSLGPSTDTQYFGPGTRLTVL.

This chain joins TRBV7-2 and TRBJ2-1; the D is unclear. The germline CDR1 and CDR2 sequences are SGHTA and FQGNSA. The CDR3 has 13 residues. Trimming took 5 bases from V and 3 from J, leaving 8 bases between them. The CDR3 bases are TGTGCCAGCAGCCAAGAAGTCTACAATGAGCAGTTCTTC. Its protein product is CASSQEVYNEQFF.

This clone counts as medium-sized. The chain couples TRBV2 to TRBJ1-2, with a possible D match to TRBD1 (5 bases). Germline values: CDR1 SNHLY, CDR2 FYNNEI. The CDR3 consists of 15 residues. The V and J ends lost 8 bases and 6 bases respectively, with 22 bases between them. The CDR3 is CASRESRGSVDGYTF. CDR3 coding DNA: TGTGCCAGCCGGGAGTCAAGGGGCTCGGTAGATGGCTACACCTTC.

This clone was seen more than once but under ten times. The chain employs TRBV5-5 and TRBJ1-1, with a weak D call TRBD1 (5 bases). Germline CDR1 and CDR2: SGHKS and YYEKEE (reference sequence). Trimming cost V 4 bases and J 8 bases, with 21 bases left between them. The CDR3 extends over 15 amino acids. The CDR3 loop reads CASSPWVGRGVEAFF. Written as DNA, the CDR3 is TGTGCCAGCAGCCCCTGGGTGGGGAGGGGAGTGGAAGCTTTCTTT.

This chain joins TRBV9 and TRBJ2-7; D call uncertain. This CDR3 comprises 14 residues. Germline-derived CDR1 and CDR2 are SGDLS and YYNGEE. Trimming removed 1 base from V and 2 bases from J, with 10 bases in between. This CDR3 is CASSVSGDTYEQYF. CDR3 bases: TGTGCCAGCAGCGTATCAGGTGACACCTACGAGCAGTACTTC.

The J gene is TRBJ1-1, the V gene TRBV6-6; D might be TRBD1 (5 bases). Germline-derived CDR1 and CDR2 are MNHNY and SVGAGI (reference sequence). The V end was cut by 2 bases, the J end by 1 base, with 14 bases between. The CDR3 length is 16 residues. CDR3 bases: TGTGCCAGCAGTTACAAGGGGCGCGGGGGGAACACTGAAGCTTTCTTT. Its translation: CASSYKGRGGNTEAFF.